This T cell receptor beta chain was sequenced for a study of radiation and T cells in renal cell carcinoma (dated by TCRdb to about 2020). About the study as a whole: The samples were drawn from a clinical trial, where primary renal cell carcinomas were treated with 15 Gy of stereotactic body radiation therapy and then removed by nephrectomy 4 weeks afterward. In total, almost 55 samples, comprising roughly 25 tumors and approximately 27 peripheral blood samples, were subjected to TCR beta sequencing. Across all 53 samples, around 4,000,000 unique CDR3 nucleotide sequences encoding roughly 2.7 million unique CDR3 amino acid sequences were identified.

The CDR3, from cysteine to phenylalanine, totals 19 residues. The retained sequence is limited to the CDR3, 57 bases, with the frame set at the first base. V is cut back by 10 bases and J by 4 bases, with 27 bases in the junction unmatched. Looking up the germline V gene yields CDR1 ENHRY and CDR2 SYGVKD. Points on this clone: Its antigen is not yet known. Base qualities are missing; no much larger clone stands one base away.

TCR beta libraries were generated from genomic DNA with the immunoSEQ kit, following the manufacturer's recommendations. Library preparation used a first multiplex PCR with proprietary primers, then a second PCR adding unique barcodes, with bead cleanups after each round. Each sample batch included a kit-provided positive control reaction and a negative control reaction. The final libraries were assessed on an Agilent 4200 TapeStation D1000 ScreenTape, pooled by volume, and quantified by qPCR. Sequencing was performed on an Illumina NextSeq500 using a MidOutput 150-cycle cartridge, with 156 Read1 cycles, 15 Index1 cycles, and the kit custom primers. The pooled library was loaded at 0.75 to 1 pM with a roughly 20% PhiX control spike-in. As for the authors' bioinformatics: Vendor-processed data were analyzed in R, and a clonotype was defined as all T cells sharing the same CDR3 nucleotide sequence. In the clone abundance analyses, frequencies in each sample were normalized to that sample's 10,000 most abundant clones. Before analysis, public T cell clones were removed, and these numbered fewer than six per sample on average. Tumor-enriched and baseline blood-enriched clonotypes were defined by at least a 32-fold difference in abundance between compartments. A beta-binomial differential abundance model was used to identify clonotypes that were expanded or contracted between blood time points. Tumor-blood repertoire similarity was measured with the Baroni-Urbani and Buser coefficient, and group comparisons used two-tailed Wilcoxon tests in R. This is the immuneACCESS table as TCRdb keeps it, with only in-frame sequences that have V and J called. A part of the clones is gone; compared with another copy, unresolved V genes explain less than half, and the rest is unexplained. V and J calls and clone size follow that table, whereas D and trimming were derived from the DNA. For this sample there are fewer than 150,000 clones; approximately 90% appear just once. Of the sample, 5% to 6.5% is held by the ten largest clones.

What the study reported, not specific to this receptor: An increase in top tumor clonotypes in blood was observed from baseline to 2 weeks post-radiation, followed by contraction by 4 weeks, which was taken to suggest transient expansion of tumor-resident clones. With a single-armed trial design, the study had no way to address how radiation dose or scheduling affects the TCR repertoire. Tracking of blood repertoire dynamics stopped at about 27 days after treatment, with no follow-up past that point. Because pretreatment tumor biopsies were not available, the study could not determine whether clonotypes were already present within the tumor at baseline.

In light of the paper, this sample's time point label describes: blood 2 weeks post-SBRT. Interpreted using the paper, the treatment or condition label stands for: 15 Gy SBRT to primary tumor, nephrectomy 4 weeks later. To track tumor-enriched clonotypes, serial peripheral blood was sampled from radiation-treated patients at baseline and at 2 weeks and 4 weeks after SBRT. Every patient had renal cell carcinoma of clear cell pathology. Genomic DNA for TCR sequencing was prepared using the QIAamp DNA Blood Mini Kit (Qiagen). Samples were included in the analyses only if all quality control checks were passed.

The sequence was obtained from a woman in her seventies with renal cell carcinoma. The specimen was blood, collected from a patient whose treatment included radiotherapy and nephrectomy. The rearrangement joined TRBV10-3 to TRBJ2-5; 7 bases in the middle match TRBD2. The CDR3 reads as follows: CATLGGVAGLKTEGETQYF. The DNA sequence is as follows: TGTGCCACCCTGGGGGGAGTAGCGGGCCTAAAAACCGAAGGAGAGACCCAGTACTTC.